These 19 T cell receptor beta chains share one sample of origin, sequenced in a study of T cell responses to AZD1222 COVID-19 vaccine. Here immunoSEQ multiplex PCR was the method, and the copy in TCRdb shows in-frame clones only, minus some. The table lists 95,000 to 120,000 clones, approximately 90% of them singletons. Here the sequenced sample was peripheral blood, taken 28 days after the second AZD1222 dose. The receptors stem from an adult who received the AZD1222 COVID-19 vaccine.

V and J are TRBV28 and TRBJ2-7, with D perhaps given as TRBD1 or TRBD2 (5 bases each). The germline CDR1 and CDR2 sequences are MDHEN and SYDVKM. The CDR3 runs to 14 residues. Deletions cut 4 bases from V and 8 bases from J, with 18 bases between. CDR3: CASSSLGQGGQQYF. DNA for the CDR3: TGTGCCAGCAGTTCCCTTGGGCAGGGCGGGCAGCAGTACTTC.

CDR3 nucleotides: TGTGCCAGCAGCTTAGCGGGGGTAGCGCCTTACGAGCAGTACTTC. It yields the protein CASSLAGVAPYEQYF. This chain uses TRBV7-2 with TRBJ2-7; TRBD1 or TRBD2 may be the D gene (5 bases each). The CDR3 spans 15 residues. CDR1 is SGHTA and CDR2 is FQGNSA in the germline V gene. Trimming cost V 0 bases and J 4 bases, with 13 bases left between them. Combining the CDR3 with reference TRBV7-2 and TRBJ2-7 gives the whole variable domain GAGVSQSPSNKVTEKGKDVELRCDPISGHTALYWYRQSLGQGLEFLIYFQGNSAPDKSGLPSDRFSAERTGGSVSTLTIQRTQQEDSAVYLCASSLAGVAPYEQYFGPGTRLTVT.

The chain uses TRBV6-1 and TRBJ1-1, with no clear D. Trimming removed 2 bases at V and 1 base at J, with 11 bases between. The V gene's germline CDR1 is MNHNS and CDR2 SASEGT. The CDR3 runs to 15 residues. Written as DNA, the CDR3 is TGTGCCAGCAGTGAACGGAACCGAGAGAACACTGAAGCTTTCTTT. This sequence encodes CASSERNRENTEAFF.

The chain joins TRBV6-5 to TRBJ1-2; D remains ambiguous. V was cut by 7 bases and J by 0 bases, with 9 bases left in between. Per the germline V gene, CDR1 is MNHEY and CDR2 is SVGAGI. The CDR3 loop spans 13 amino acids. CDR3 in DNA: TGTGCCAGCACTCCGAGACCTAACTATGGCTACACCTTC. It encodes CASTPRPNYGYTF.

This clone was observed a handful of times. This chain connects TRBV27 to TRBJ2-1; D is undetermined. CDR1 is MNHEY and CDR2 is SMNVEV in the germline V gene (reference sequence). The CDR3 runs to 12 residues. Trimming took 0 bases from V and 10 from J, leaving 7 bases between them. CDR3 nucleotide sequence: TGTGCCAGCAGTTTATCGTCACGCGAGCAGTTCTTC. This encodes CASSLSSREQFF.

This clone was observed a single time. V usage is TRBV11-2 and J usage is TRBJ2-1, with D perhaps matching TRBD1 (5 bases). Trimming removed 7 bases from V and 0 bases from J, with 10 bases in between. Germline values: CDR1 SGHAT, CDR2 FQNNGV. The CDR3 covers 14 residues. CDR3 protein: CASTRQNSYNEQFF. The CDR3 DNA is TGTGCCAGCACCCGACAGAACTCCTACAATGAGCAGTTCTTC.

CDR3 in amino acids: CASSVGLRGGYEQYF. The DNA of the CDR3 is TGTGCCAGCAGCGTAGGTCTCAGGGGAGGGTACGAGCAGTACTTC. This chain connects TRBV9 to TRBJ2-7; tentative D call: TRBD2 (7 bases). Germline V gene sequence: CDR1 SGDLS, CDR2 YYNGEE. V lost 0 bases, J lost 4 bases, and 14 bases lay in between. This CDR3 is built from 15 residues.

The chain employs TRBV3-1 (or the pseudogene TRBV3-2) and TRBJ2-5; 8 bases are a match to TRBD1. V lost 6 bases, J lost 5 bases, and 5 bases stayed unmatched. Looked up from germline, CDR1 is LGHDT and CDR2 is YNNKEL (reference sequence). The CDR3 has 13 residues. The CDR3 spells CASSYRGEETQYF. As DNA, the CDR3 is TGTGCCAGCAGTTACAGGGGGGAGGAGACCCAGTACTTC.

This chain joins TRBV12-3 or TRBV12-4 and TRBJ2-7; the match to TRBD1 covers 7 bases. The CDR3 is 13 residues long. Unmatched junction bases numbered 5, after V lost 5 bases and J lost 4 bases. The CDR3 here is CASSATGSYEQYF. The CDR3 bases are TGTGCCAGCAGTGCGACAGGGTCGTACGAGCAGTACTTC.

V usage is TRBV7-2 and J usage is TRBJ2-2, with a possible D match to TRBD2 (6 bases). Germline V gene sequence: CDR1 SGHTA, CDR2 FQGNSA. The CDR3 runs to 16 residues. V lost 5 bases and J lost 3, with 16 bases in between. The CDR3 DNA sequence: TGTGCCAGCAGCATCAGACCGGGAGCGGACACCGGGGAGCTGTTTTTT. This gives the protein CASSIRPGADTGELFF.

This chain links TRBV9 with TRBJ1-1; weak D call: TRBD1 (5 bases). Between the trimmed V and J ends, which lost 3 bases and 4 bases, there was a span of 16 bases. Germline-derived CDR1 and CDR2 are SGDLS and YYNGEE. The CDR3 consists of 15 residues. The DNA of the CDR3 is TGTGCCAGCAGCGCCTGGGGGGATTCGGGCACTGAAGCTTTCTTT. This gives the protein CASSAWGDSGTEAFF.

This clone was seen once. This chain joins TRBV11-2 and TRBJ1-2, with D unclear. The CDR3 is made up of 13 amino acids. Looked up from germline, CDR1 is SGHAT and CDR2 is FQNNGV. Deletions cut 0 bases from V and 7 bases from J, with 9 bases between. The DNA for the CDR3 is TGTGCCAGCAGCTTAGAGCCGGGGTCTGGCTACACCTTC. It translates to CASSLEPGSGYTF.

The chain couples TRBV27 to TRBJ1-1; D gene unclear. CDR3 length equals 15 residues. The V gene's germline CDR1 is MNHEY and CDR2 SMNVEV (reference sequence). V was clipped by 0 bases and J by 0 bases, with 8 bases between them. CDR3: CASSLSGFVNTEAFF. The CDR3 nucleotides are TGTGCCAGCAGTTTATCGGGGTTCGTGAACACTGAAGCTTTCTTT.

The gene calls are TRBV28 and TRBJ2-3; 15 positions agree with TRBD2. The CDR3 spans 18 residues. Germline trimming cut 4 bases from V and 1 base from J; bases unmatched to any gene: 6. Germline V gene data show CDR1 as MDHEN and CDR2 as SYDVKM. For the CDR3, the DNA is TGTGCCAGCAGTTCAGGACTAGCGGGGGGGCCCCGCACAGATACGCAGTATTTT. Encoded protein: CASSSGLAGGPRTDTQYF.

The CDR3 DNA reads as TGTGCCAGCAGCTTTCAGGGGGCAACAGAGACCCAGTACTTC. Translated: CASSFQGATETQYF. J is TRBJ2-5 and V is TRBV7-2, with 8 bases that match TRBD1. This CDR3 comprises 14 residues. Trimming removed 3 bases from V and 4 bases from J; junction bases left unmatched: 4. The germline V gene has CDR1 SGHTA and CDR2 FQGNSA.

This chain uses TRBV18 with TRBJ2-7; unclear D gene. Deletions cut 4 bases from V and 4 bases from J, with 14 bases between. The CDR3 runs to 14 residues. The germline gives CDR1 KGHSH, CDR2 LQKENI. For the CDR3, the DNA is TGTGCCAGCTCACAGGCTGGGCTGGGGTACGAGCAGTACTTC. Its translation is CASSQAGLGYEQYF. The entire variable domain, with the rest obtained from reference TRBV18 and TRBJ2-7, is as follows: NAGVMQNPRHLVRRRGQEARLRCSPMKGHSHVYWYRQLPEEGLKFMVYLQKENIIDESGMPKERFSAEFPKEGPSILRIQQVVRGDSAAYFCASSQAGLGYEQYFGPGTRLTVT.

The V and J genes are TRBV7-9 and TRBJ1-4; the D gene is possibly TRBD1 (5 bases). The CDR3 is 13 amino acids. Looked up from germline, CDR1 is SEHNR and CDR2 is FQNEAQ (reference sequence). Trimming stripped 3 bases from V and 8 bases from J, with 10 bases between. The CDR3 DNA reads as TGTGCCAGCAGCTTCGGGACTGGGGAAAAACTGTTTTTT. It translates to CASSFGTGEKLFF.

This clone occurred once. V and J are TRBV10-3 and TRBJ1-3; tentatively, D is TRBD1 (6 bases). The V and J ends lost 2 bases and 0 bases respectively, with 8 bases between them. Germline V gene data show CDR1 as ENHRY and CDR2 as SYGVKD. The CDR3 has 15 amino acids. CDR3 bases: TGTGCCATCAGTGAGAGGGGGGACTCTGGAAACACCATATATTTT. This codes for CAISERGDSGNTIYF.

This clone was picked up many times. J is TRBJ2-5 and V is TRBV11-2; maybe TRBD2 (6 bases). V lost 3 bases to trimming and J lost 5 bases, with 16 bases between them. Germline CDR1 reads SGHAT; CDR2 reads FQNNGV. The CDR3 length is 15 residues. The DNA of the CDR3 is TGTGCCAGCAGCTTCGTTGTGGCGGGGATGGAGACCCAGTACTTC. Translation: CASSFVVAGMETQYF.